These T cell receptor beta chains were read from a single sample in a study of blood T cell repertoires in COVID-19. Method: immunoSEQ multiplex PCR; TCRdb's copy keeps in-frame clones and lacks some. This sample yields around 100,000 clones, of which around 85% are seen a single time; less than 15% belongs to the top ten. Material for sequencing was peripheral blood. The origin of the receptors is a human donor in a cohort sampled during active COVID-19. Both conserved end residues are part of each CDR3. Fields, in order: V gene, D gene, J gene, clone size, CDR3 protein, CDR3 DNA. D genes are given only for firm matches. Expanded clones get a size class; other rows say once, few or many, or leave the size out.

>TRBV10-3|.|TRBJ2-3|.
CATGGGRGPDTQYF
TGTGCCACCGGGGGTGGTAGAGGGCCAGATACGCAGTATTTT
>TRBV7-2|TRBD2|TRBJ2-3|.
CASSLVAGGATDTQYF
TGTGCCAGCAGCTTGGTGGCGGGGGGCGCCACAGATACGCAGTATTTT
>TRBV19|TRBD1|TRBJ1-5|.
CASTTGTGNQPQHF
TGTGCCAGTACTACCGGGACAGGCAATCAGCCCCAGCATTTT
>TRBV2|.|TRBJ1-5|.
CASKFTGISNQPQHF
TGTGCCAGCAAGTTTACAGGGATAAGCAATCAGCCCCAGCATTTT
>TRBV19|TRBD2|TRBJ2-1|few
CASSQVAGGYNEQFF
TGTGCCAGTAGTCAGGTTGCGGGGGGGTACAATGAGCAGTTCTTC
>TRBV6-2/TRBV6-3|TRBD2|TRBJ2-5|.
CASSSTSGGTQETQYF
TGTGCCAGCAGTTCGACTAGCGGGGGGACTCAAGAGACCCAGTACTTC
>TRBV6-6|TRBD1|TRBJ1-1|once
CASSHTGGRNTEAFF
TGTGCTAGCAGTCACACAGGGGGGCGGAACACTGAAGCTTTCTTT
>TRBV5-1|TRBD1|TRBJ1-1|.
CASSFRQGMNTEAFF
TGCGCCAGCAGCTTTAGACAGGGAATGAACACTGAAGCTTTCTTT
>TRBV3-1/TRBV3-2|.|TRBJ1-6|.
CASSQARGSPLHF
TGTGCCAGCAGCCAAGCCCGGGGTTCACCCCTCCACTTT
>TRBV5-1|TRBD2|TRBJ2-1|.
CASSLSTAGGNNEQFF
TGCGCCAGCAGCTTGAGTACAGCGGGGGGAAACAATGAGCAGTTCTTC
>TRBV4-1|TRBD2|TRBJ2-2|.
CASSQVKAGGLETGELFF
TGCGCCAGCAGCCAAGTTAAGGCGGGGGGGCTGGAGACCGGGGAGCTGTTTTTT
>TRBV5-1|TRBD1|TRBJ1-4|.
CASSSATGGTEKLFF
TGCGCCAGCAGCTCGGCGACAGGGGGGACTGAAAAACTGTTTTTT
>TRBV9|TRBD2|TRBJ2-7|few
CASSVDYGGGPSYEQYF
TGTGCCAGCAGCGTAGATTACGGCGGGGGACCCTCCTACGAGCAGTACTTC
>TRBV2|.|TRBJ1-5|once
CASRGGVYSNQPQHF
TGTGCCAGCAGGGGGGGGGTTTACAGCAATCAGCCCCAGCATTTT
>TRBV6-5|.|TRBJ2-2|.
CASSLGTLNTGELFF
TGTGCCAGCAGCCTCGGGACTCTGAACACCGGGGAGCTGTTTTTT
>TRBV24-1|TRBD1|TRBJ1-2|once
CATSPTGSDYGYTF
TGTGCCACCAGTCCGACAGGGTCCGACTATGGCTACACCTTC
>TRBV7-8|.|TRBJ1-5|.
CASSLDGYYSNQPQHF
TGTGCCAGCAGCTTAGACGGTTATTATAGCAATCAGCCCCAGCATTTT
>TRBV4-3|.|TRBJ2-1|few
CASSQGSGGANEQFF
TGCGCCAGCAGCCAGGGGTCTGGGGGGGCGAATGAGCAGTTCTTC
>TRBV7-3|TRBD2|TRBJ2-3|.
CASSSGLAGDTQYF
TGTGCCAGCAGCTCCGGACTAGCGGGGGATACGCAGTATTTT
>TRBV9|.|TRBJ2-2|.
CASSSPKGERTNTGELFF
TGTGCCAGCAGCTCACCTAAAGGTGAGCGAACGAACACCGGGGAGCTGTTTTTT
>TRBV25-1|.|TRBJ1-3|.
CASSEYITGNTIYF
TGTGCCAGCAGTGAATATATAACTGGAAACACCATATATTTT
>TRBV7-6|TRBD1|TRBJ1-4|few
CASSLRGPNEKLFF
TGTGCCAGCAGCCTCAGGGGGCCTAATGAAAAACTGTTTTTT
>TRBV30|TRBD1|TRBJ1-1|.
CAWSSPGTGKDEAFF
TGTGCCTGGAGTTCCCCCGGGACAGGGAAGGATGAAGCTTTCTTT
>TRBV19|.|TRBJ2-7|.
CASSGLGGYEQYF
TGTGCCAGTAGTGGACTGGGGGGCTACGAGCAGTACTTC
>TRBV28|TRBD1|TRBJ1-2|once
CASFIPQGGYGYTF
TGTGCCAGCTTTATCCCACAGGGGGGCTATGGCTACACCTTC
>TRBV28|TRBD1|TRBJ2-7|.
CASSLGLYLGQGTYEQYF
TGTGCCAGCAGTTTGGGGCTCTATCTGGGACAGGGGACCTACGAGCAGTACTTC
>TRBV28|.|TRBJ2-7|.
CASRSSGFRGGESYEQYF
TGTGCCAGCAGATCCTCCGGGTTTAGGGGGGGAGAATCCTACGAGCAGTACTTC
>TRBV6-5|.|TRBJ1-5|.
CASRGGSNQPQHF
TGTGCCAGCAGAGGGGGAAGCAATCAGCCCCAGCATTTT
>TRBV12-5|.|TRBJ1-4|few
CASGLSTPGAEKLFF
TGTGCTAGTGGTTTGTCTACTCCGGGAGCGGAAAAACTGTTTTTT
>TRBV7-2|TRBD2|TRBJ2-1|few
CASRKRGGSAIEQFF
TGTGCCAGCAGGAAACGGGGGGGCTCGGCAATTGAGCAGTTCTTC
>TRBV6-5|.|TRBJ1-4|.
CASRGQGGEKLFF
TGTGCCAGCAGAGGCCAGGGTGGTGAAAAACTGTTTTTT
>TRBV6-5|.|TRBJ2-3|once
CASQRLGTTDTQYF
TGTGCCAGCCAGAGACTAGGGACCACAGATACGCAGTATTTT
>TRBV10-3|.|TRBJ1-6|few
CAISETGNSPLHF
TGTGCCATCAGTGAGACGGGTAATTCACCCCTCCACTTT
>TRBV6-5|.|TRBJ1-5|.
CARQGRNQPQHF
TGTGCCAGACAGGGACGCAATCAGCCCCAGCATTTT
>TRBV4-3|.|TRBJ1-2|.
CASSQGLERGGYTF
TGCGCCAGCAGCCAAGGTTTGGAAAGGGGTGGCTACACCTTC
>TRBV12-3/TRBV12-4|TRBD1|TRBJ2-3|.
CASGDSSPRSQYF
TGTGCCAGCGGGGACAGTTCCCCCAGATCGCAGTATTTT
>TRBV4-3|.|TRBJ1-1|.
CASSQVPAAPRGGMNTEAFF
TGCGCCAGCAGCCAAGTTCCCGCGGCACCTCGAGGGGGAATGAACACTGAAGCTTTCTTT
>TRBV18|.|TRBJ2-7|.
CASSPGTSYYEQYF
TGTGCCAGCTCACCCGGGACTTCTTACTACGAGCAGTACTTC
>TRBV9|.|TRBJ1-2|.
CASSASLSNYGYTF
TGTGCCAGCAGCGCTTCTTTATCTAACTATGGCTACACCTTC
>TRBV3-1/TRBV3-2|.|TRBJ2-7|.
CASRAPGSHDEQYF
TGTGCCAGCAGGGCCCCGGGGAGTCACGACGAGCAGTACTTC
>TRBV11-2|.|TRBJ2-2|.
CASSLASSGVGELFF
TGTGCCAGCAGCTTAGCATCTTCCGGGGTCGGGGAGCTGTTTTTT
>TRBV28|.|TRBJ2-7|.
CASSLGIRLF
TGTGCCAGCAGTTTAGGCATCCGACTCTTC
>TRBV28|TRBD1|TRBJ2-5|.
CASSLFWDRGQETQYF
TGTGCCAGCAGTTTATTCTGGGACAGGGGTCAAGAGACCCAGTACTTC
>TRBV28|TRBD2|TRBJ2-3|.
CASSFSTSSGGPTDTQYF
TGTGCCAGCAGTTTTTCCACCTCTAGCGGGGGGCCCACAGATACGCAGTATTTT
>TRBV6-2/TRBV6-3|.|TRBJ1-5|.
CASSYSKRSQPQHF
TGTGCCAGCAGTTACTCGAAGAGGAGTCAGCCCCAGCATTTT
>TRBV11-2|.|TRBJ2-7|.
CASSPQGYEQYF
TGTGCCAGCAGCCCACAGGGTTACGAGCAGTACTTC
>TRBV4-3|TRBD2|TRBJ2-7|.
CASSAGGRGDSEQYF
TGCGCCAGCAGCGCCGGAGGGAGGGGAGACTCCGAGCAGTACTTC
>TRBV30|TRBD1|TRBJ1-4|.
CAWSLGTENEKLFF
TGTGCCTGGAGTTTGGGGACAGAAAATGAAAAACTGTTTTTT
>TRBV2|TRBD2|TRBJ2-3|.
CASKVAGGADTQYF
TGTGCCAGCAAAGTAGCGGGGGGGGCAGATACGCAGTATTTT
>TRBV28|TRBD2|TRBJ2-7|.
CASRAPSGVAYEQYF
TGTGCCAGCAGAGCCCCCAGCGGGGTGGCCTACGAGCAGTACTTC
>TRBV29-1|.|TRBJ2-3|.
CSVEALPYTQYF
TGCAGCGTTGAAGCGCTACCATATACGCAGTATTTT
>TRBV7-8|TRBD1|TRBJ1-1|.
CASSSPGTGYTEAFF
TGTGCCAGCAGCTCGCCGGGGACAGGCTACACTGAAGCTTTCTTT
>TRBV6-1|TRBD1|TRBJ1-6|.
CASSELGRGPANSPLHF
TGTGCCAGCAGTGAACTGGGCAGGGGGCCTGCGAATTCACCCCTCCACTTT
>TRBV29-1|.|TRBJ2-1|.
CSAEGALSGAYNEQFF
TGCAGCGCCGAGGGTGCTTTATCGGGGGCCTACAATGAGCAGTTCTTC
>TRBV5-1|TRBD2|TRBJ2-5|.
CASSLGSGLAQKETQYF
TGCGCCAGCAGCTTGGGTTCGGGACTAGCCCAAAAAGAGACCCAGTACTTC
>TRBV28|.|TRBJ1-4|.
CASSPLIQGSGEKLFF
TGTGCCAGCAGTCCCCTAATACAGGGCTCGGGTGAAAAACTGTTTTTT
>TRBV15|.|TRBJ2-1|.
CATSRARTPYNEQFF
TGTGCCACCAGCAGAGCCAGGACTCCCTACAATGAGCAGTTCTTC